Included here is one T cell receptor beta chain sequence, with context. Its antigen is currently unknown. One end of the junction fails to match germline, which may point to a read error. The library came from three nested PCR rounds adapted from ARM-PCR protocols. TCRdb called the multiplex PCR reads again in MiXCR, with one record for every CDR3 protein. Seen here are tens of thousands of distinct CDR3 sequences, less than 80% observed once, and the top ten hold around 16%. These data belong to a study of tumor and adjacent non-tumor tissue in lung cancer. Study findings and constraints: Tumor TCR diversity, when higher, was linked to shorter survival. Tumor repertoires had a smaller top 100 clone share than normal lung.

The template was RNA from unsorted bulk tissue. Germline CDR1 SQVTM, CDR2 ANQGSEA. The CDR3 contains 13 residues. The specimen sequenced was lung tumor tissue. The source of this sequence is a man aged 60-69 years with non-small cell lung cancer. The chain has TRBV29-1 and TRBJ2-3; D is ambiguous. This CDR3 reads CSAQTSAADTQCF. DNA of the CDR3: TGCAGCGCACAAACTTCGGCAGCAGATACGCAGTGTTTT.